The 28 T cell receptor beta chains in this list originate from one sample, sequenced in a study of CXCR3-negative and CXCR3-positive naive CD8 T cells (dated by TCRdb to the late 2010s). Sequencing was carried out with a NextSeq 550. The Human TCR Profiling Kit (MiLaboratory) was used to prepare UMI-labeled 5' RACE TRB cDNA libraries. After the reads were reprocessed by TCRdb, one entry was made per CDR3 protein sequence, with no DNA. The table for this sample lists 40,000 to 45,000 distinct CDR3 sequences. Roughly 15% of the sample is taken by the ten largest. Sequences were obtained from memory CD8+ T cells from blood. The sample's cell subset or site label is to be understood as: conventional CD8+ memory T cells (TMEM), sorted as controls. These receptors were obtained from a human donor in good health. Some clones in this sample may be carry-over from other donors' samples.

This chain joins TRBV29-1 and TRBJ1-6. This CDR3 spans 17 amino acids. Germline CDR1 SQVTM, CDR2 ANQGSEA. CDR3: CSVVRPRPSSYNSPLHF.

The V call is TRBV12-3 or TRBV12-4, the J call TRBJ1-2; TCRdb names TRBD1, which stays unverified in the absence of DNA. The length of the CDR3 is 15 residues. The CDR3 spells CASSLALQGAHGYTF.

The chain is built from TRBV29-1 and TRBJ2-1; TCRdb returns TRBD1, unconfirmable since there is no DNA. Germline V gene data show CDR1 as SQVTM and CDR2 as ANQGSEA. The CDR3 sequence is 12 residues long. The CDR3 sequence: CSVYRGPNEQFF.

The gene calls are TRBV12-3 or TRBV12-4 and TRBJ2-7. This CDR3 is built from 12 residues. CDR3 amino acids: CASSLTLYEQYF.

CDR3 sequence reads: CASSLFGTSYEQYF. This chain connects TRBV5-1 to TRBJ2-7. Germline CDR1 and CDR2: SGHRS and YFSETQ. The CDR3 covers 14 residues.

The V and J genes are TRBV29-1 and TRBJ2-1; no DNA is available, so the TRBD2 call from TCRdb remains unchecked. CDR1 is SQVTM, CDR2 ANQGSEA, per germline. CDR3 length equals 13 residues. This CDR3 is CSVAGGSGNEQFF.

The rearrangement links TRBV6-5 to TRBJ1-6; TCRdb outputs TRBD1, but without DNA this stays unchecked. This CDR3 contains 15 residues. Germline lookup yields CDR1 MNHEY and CDR2 SVGAGI. The CDR3 reads CASSYTTGDNSPLHF.

This clonotype is classed as large (0.1 to 1%) by frequency. The CDR3 here is CASSQDPGGSYNEQFF. The rearrangement links TRBV4-3 to TRBJ2-1. This CDR3 is 16 amino acids long. Germline V gene data show CDR1 as LGHNA and CDR2 as YSLEER.

This chain uses TRBV7-9 with TRBJ1-5; TCRdb gives TRBD1 as the D gene, but with no DNA this cannot be confirmed. Germline V gene sequence: CDR1 SEHNR, CDR2 FQNEAQ (reference sequence). The CDR3 runs to 18 residues. This CDR3 is CASSLAFKAGEVDQPQHF.

This chain uses TRBV7-9 with TRBJ1-5. Germline loops: CDR1 SEHNR, CDR2 FQNEAQ (reference sequence). The CDR3 is made up of 18 amino acids. The CDR3: CASSFGRTDPDLDQPQHF.

This sequence joins TRBV27 and TRBJ2-7; there is no DNA to check the TCRdb D call of TRBD1. Germline V lookup: CDR1 MNHEY, CDR2 SMNVEV (reference sequence). The CDR3 runs 15 residues. The CDR3 is CASSPRTGSWYEQYF.

This sequence joins TRBV12-3 or TRBV12-4 and TRBJ2-5; TCRdb returns TRBD2, unconfirmable since there is no DNA. The CDR3 runs to 15 residues. This CDR3 reads CASSLVGLLGETQYF.

The chain links TRBV29-1 to TRBJ2-5; TCRdb designates TRBD2, a call that cannot be tested without DNA. CDR3 length: 13 amino acids. Germline CDR1 SQVTM, CDR2 ANQGSEA. CDR3 residues: CSASHGTQETQYF. The full variable domain, in which reference TRBV29-1 and TRBJ2-5 provide the parts outside the CDR3, is SAVISQKPSRDICQRGTSLTIQCQVDSQVTMMFWYRQQPGQSLTLIATANQGSEATYESGFVIDKFPISRPNLTFSTLTVSNMSPEDSSIYLCSASHGTQETQYFGPGTRLLVL.

V gene TRBV7-3 combines with J gene TRBJ1-1. Per the germline V gene, CDR1 is SGHTA and CDR2 is FQGTGA. The CDR3 has 13 amino acids. The CDR3 sequence: CASSSSRNTEAFF.

The rearrangement joins TRBV20-1 to TRBJ2-7; as DNA is missing, the TRBD1 call by TCRdb cannot be tested. The CDR3 sequence is 14 residues long. Per the germline V gene, CDR1 is DFQATT and CDR2 is SNEGSKA (reference sequence). This CDR3 is CSAREGQGAYEQYF.

The chain combines TRBV19 with TRBJ1-6; TCRdb's assignment of TRBD1 cannot be checked, as there is no DNA. Germline V gives CDR1 LNHDA, CDR2 SQIVND (reference sequence). This CDR3 comprises 15 residues. CDR3 protein: CASSGLGQGNSPLHF. Variable domain in full (rest from reference TRBV19 and TRBJ1-6): DGGITQSPKYLFRKEGQNVTLSCEQNLNHDAMYWYRQDPGQGLRLIYYSQIVNDFQKGDIAEGYSVSREKKESFPLTVTSAQKNPTAFYLCASSGLGQGNSPLHFGNGTRLTVT.

The chain is built from TRBV5-1 and TRBJ2-1; TCRdb designates TRBD2, a call that cannot be tested without DNA. CDR3 size: 15 residues. Germline assignment: CDR1 SGHRS and CDR2 YFSETQ. CDR3 residues: CASSLVGLAGDEQFF. The full variable domain, its missing parts supplied by reference TRBV5-1 and TRBJ2-1, is KAGVTQTPRYLIKTRGQQVTLSCSPISGHRSVSWYQQTPGQGLQFLFEYFSETQRNKGNFPGRFSGRQFSNSRSEMNVSTLELGDSALYLCASSLVGLAGDEQFFGPGTRLTVL.

The rearrangement joins TRBV29-1 to TRBJ2-3; the TRBD1 assignment by TCRdb is unverifiable without DNA. There are 12 residues in the CDR3. Germline CDR1 and CDR2: SQVTM and ANQGSEA. The CDR3 region is CSVERGRDTQYF.

Considering frequency, this clonotype is medium-sized (0.01 to 0.1%). The chain joins TRBV28 to TRBJ1-6; checking the TCRdb D call of TRBD1 is not possible without DNA. Germline-derived CDR1 and CDR2 are MDHEN and SYDVKM. CDR3 size: 15 residues. The CDR3 loop reads CASSQPPDTVGPLHF. The full variable domain, completed using reference TRBV28 and TRBJ1-6, is DVKVTQSSRYLVKRTGEKVFLECVQDMDHENMFWYRQDPGLGLRLIYFSYDVKMKEKGDIPEGYSVSREKKERFSLILESASTNQTSMYLCASSQPPDTVGPLHFGNGTRLTVT.

The gene calls are TRBV7-9 and TRBJ2-2; TCRdb's D call, TRBD1, is unchecked because there is no DNA. The germline V gene encodes CDR1 SEHNR and CDR2 FQNEAQ (reference sequence). The CDR3 has 17 residues. CDR3: CASSLDRAQILTGELFF.

The V and J genes are TRBV6-2 or TRBV6-3 and TRBJ1-1; the TCRdb call, TRBD1, lacks DNA for checking. The CDR3 is 13 amino acids. CDR1 MNHEY and CDR2 SVGEGT come from the germline V gene. The CDR3 spells CASSGTENTEAFF.

The chain employs TRBV2 and TRBJ1-5; TCRdb indicates TRBD1, and absent DNA this call remains unverified. This CDR3 contains 16 residues. In germline, CDR1 is SNHLY, CDR2 FYNNEI. The CDR3 sequence is CASSHLQGRGNQPQHF.

This chain connects TRBV10-2 to TRBJ1-1. The CDR3 is 11 amino acids. The V gene's germline CDR1 is WSHSY and CDR2 SAAADI. The CDR3 protein is CASTTGGGAFF.

The chain links TRBV29-1 to TRBJ2-1. The CDR3 consists of 11 residues. Germline assignment: CDR1 SQVTM and CDR2 ANQGSEA. This chain's CDR3 is CSVMGNNEQFF.

The chain combines TRBV24-1 with TRBJ2-7; as DNA is missing, the TRBD1 call by TCRdb cannot be tested. This CDR3 contains 13 residues. Germline-derived CDR1 and CDR2 are KGHDR and SFDVKD. CDR3 loop: CATSAGGLDEQYF.

This rearrangement joins TRBV7-8 to TRBJ1-1; no DNA is available, so the TRBD1 call from TCRdb remains unchecked. Germline V lookup: CDR1 SGHVS, CDR2 FQNEAQ. The CDR3 covers 13 residues. This chain's CDR3 is CASSLAPGTEAFF.

The V and J genes are TRBV4-3 and TRBJ1-4; TCRdb gives TRBD1 as the D gene, but with no DNA this cannot be confirmed. Germline-derived CDR1 and CDR2 are LGHNA and YSLEER. This CDR3 is 15 amino acids long. This chain's CDR3 is CASSQDRGASEKLFF.

This chain links TRBV14 with TRBJ2-5. This CDR3 has 13 amino acids. Germline V gives CDR1 SGHDN, CDR2 FVKESK. This CDR3 reads CASSQFLEETQYF.